Each of the 21 T cell receptor beta chains below was sequenced from the same sample in a study of T cell repertoires in cytomegalovirus infection. TCRdb reanalysed the reads using MiXCR and keeps one entry per CDR3 protein. The sample contains some 300,000 distinct CDR3 sequences, 17% of which appear only once. The sequenced sample consisted of PBMCs. Every receptor here comes from a human donor in good health (CMV status not recorded). Some clones in this sample may be carry-over from other donors' samples.

The rearrangement uses TRBV19 and TRBJ1-5; D is undetermined. V lost 3 bases to trimming and J lost 2 bases, with 11 bases between them. The CDR3 length is 15 residues. Germline V gene data show CDR1 as LNHDA and CDR2 as SQIVND (reference sequence). CDR3 amino acids: CASSIVRFGNQPQHF. The CDR3 coding sequence is TGTGCCAGTAGTATTGTGAGGTTTGGCAATCAGCCCCAGCATTTT.

The sample holds many counts of this clonotype. The chain employs TRBV6-1 and TRBJ1-6; D call uncertain. The CDR3 extends over 15 amino acids. V was trimmed by 4 bases and J by 7 bases, leaving 14 bases between them. In germline, CDR1 is MNHNS, CDR2 SASEGT. CDR3 coding DNA: TGTGCCAGCAGTGTCCGGCAAGAAGCCAATTCACCCCTCCACTTT. Protein: CASSVRQEANSPLHF.

V is TRBV20-1 and J is TRBJ1-1; D gene uncertain. The CDR3 contains 14 residues. Germline V gene sequence: CDR1 DFQATT, CDR2 SNEGSKA (reference sequence). Trimming removed 3 bases from V and 1 base from J, with 12 bases in between. CDR3 protein: CSASVEGWNTEAFF. The CDR3 DNA reads as TGCAGTGCTAGTGTGGAGGGTTGGAACACTGAAGCTTTCTTT.

In this sample, this clonotype turned up a few times. The V and J genes are TRBV28 and TRBJ1-4, with D possibly matching TRBD1 (5 bases). This CDR3 spans 16 amino acids. Per germline, CDR1 MDHEN and CDR2 SYDVKM. Trimming shortened V by 5 bases and J by 7 bases, and 20 bases separated the two germline ends. The CDR3 protein is CASSRMQGAALEKLFF. The CDR3 nucleotides are TGTGCCAGCAGTCGAATGCAGGGCGCGGCCCTTGAAAAACTGTTTTTT. The variable domain in full, completed from reference TRBV28 and TRBJ1-4, reads DVKVTQSSRYLVKRTGEKVFLECVQDMDHENMFWYRQDPGLGLRLIYFSYDVKMKEKGDIPEGYSVSREKKERFSLILESASTNQTSMYLCASSRMQGAALEKLFFGSGTQLSVL.

This clonotype was observed many times. This chain links TRBV7-2 with TRBJ1-2; TRBD1 matches 8 bases. Germline CDR1 SGHTA, CDR2 FQGNSA. With 4 bases clipped from V and 7 bases from J, the junction kept 11 bases outside the gene matches. This CDR3 has 15 residues. CDR3 region: CASSSRTGIVRGYTF. Written as DNA, the CDR3 is TGTGCCAGCAGCTCAAGGACAGGGATCGTGCGTGGCTACACCTTC.

This clonotype was picked up a small number of times. The chain has TRBV20-1 and TRBJ2-1; D is unresolved. V was pared by 3 bases and J by 10 bases, with 16 bases between. The CDR3 covers 13 residues. Germline values: CDR1 DFQATT, CDR2 SNEGSKA (reference sequence). The DNA for the CDR3 is TGCAGTGCTAGGGGCGACCTCATCGCGGAGCAGTTCTTC. This translates into CSARGDLIAEQFF.

This clonotype was counted ten times or more. This chain links TRBV7-8 with TRBJ2-3; 10 nucleotides align to TRBD2. V shed 7 bases, J shed 6 bases, and the junction held 13 bases outside the gene matches. The CDR3 sequence is 16 residues long. CDR1 and CDR2 from the germline V gene are SGHVS and FQNEAQ. The CDR3 here is CASKIQPGLAIDTQYF. CDR3 DNA sequence: TGTGCCAGCAAGATACAACCGGGACTAGCGATCGATACGCAGTATTTT.

This clonotype was recorded only once. The rearrangement links TRBV6-6 to TRBJ1-2; D might be TRBD1 (5 bases). This CDR3 region has 14 residues. Trimming removed 2 bases from V and 8 bases from J, with 15 bases in between. Germline V gives CDR1 MNHNY, CDR2 SVGAGI (reference sequence). The CDR3 reads CASSYRQGGPGYTF. The CDR3 DNA reads TGTGCCAGCAGTTACAGGCAGGGAGGCCCCGGCTACACCTTC.

V usage is TRBV5-4 and J usage is TRBJ2-3; TRBD2 agrees at 11 bases. The ends lost 1 base at V and 2 bases at J; junction bases unmatched: 6. This CDR3 comprises 17 residues. Germline V gives CDR1 SGHNT, CDR2 YYREEE (reference sequence). The DNA for the CDR3 is TGTGCCAGCAGCTTGAAGACTAGCGGGGCGCCCACAGATACGCAGTATTTT. It is translated as CASSLKTSGAPTDTQYF. Complete variable domain (other parts from reference TRBV5-4 and TRBJ2-3): ETGVTQSPTHLIKTRGQQVTLRCSSQSGHNTVSWYQQALGQGPQFIFQYYREEENGRGNFPPRFSGLQFPNYSSELNVNALELDDSALYLCASSLKTSGAPTDTQYFGPGTRLTVL.

The chain recombines TRBV19 with TRBJ2-2, with D perhaps TRBD1 (6 bases). The CDR3 is made up of 16 amino acids. CDR1 is LNHDA and CDR2 is SQIVND in the germline V gene (reference sequence). The V gene lost 6 bases and the J gene lost 0 bases, with 14 bases spanning the gap. CDR3 region: CASSKNTGPNTGELFF. For the CDR3, the DNA is TGTGCCAGTAGCAAAAACACAGGGCCGAACACCGGGGAGCTGTTTTTT. The whole variable domain, remainder taken from reference TRBV19 and TRBJ2-2, is DGGITQSPKYLFRKEGQNVTLSCEQNLNHDAMYWYRQDPGQGLRLIYYSQIVNDFQKGDIAEGYSVSREKKESFPLTVTSAQKNPTAFYLCASSKNTGPNTGELFFGEGSRLTVL.

In this sample, this clonotype turned up a few times. This rearrangement joins TRBV7-6 to TRBJ2-6; either TRBD1 or TRBD2 may supply D (5 bases each). The germline V gene has CDR1 SGHVS and CDR2 FNYEAQ. This CDR3 region has 18 residues. The ends were cut back, 5 bases at V and 0 bases at J, with 17 bases in the middle. CDR3: CASSTRGPRGSGANVLTF. DNA for the CDR3: TGTGCCAGCAGCACTAGGGGACCGAGGGGCTCTGGGGCCAACGTCCTGACTTTC.

This clonotype came up many times. The chain links TRBV28 to TRBJ1-2, with D possibly being TRBD1 (6 bases). In germline, CDR1 is MDHEN, CDR2 SYDVKM. V was clipped by 2 bases and J by 4 bases, with 17 bases between them. This CDR3 has 16 residues. Here the CDR3 reads CASSLVPQTGGYGYTF. As DNA, the CDR3 is TGTGCCAGCAGTTTAGTCCCCCAGACAGGCGGCTATGGCTACACCTTC.

In its sample, this clonotype was seen a few times. The rearrangement links TRBV20-1 to TRBJ2-3, with 11 bases fitting TRBD1. There are 19 residues in the CDR3. V dropped 5 bases and J dropped 0; count of bases not matched to a gene: 16. Germline assignment: CDR1 DFQATT and CDR2 SNEGSKA (reference sequence). The DNA for the CDR3 is TGCAGTGCTGGAGCCGGGACAGGGGGTTCCGTTCCTAGCACAGATACGCAGTATTTT. Translating it yields CSAGAGTGGSVPSTDTQYF.

This clonotype has more than one count but fewer than ten. V and J are TRBV20-1 and TRBJ2-3; D is perhaps TRBD2 (5 bases). CDR1 is DFQATT and CDR2 is SNEGSKA in the germline V gene (reference sequence). The CDR3 sequence is 13 residues long. Trimming removed 5 bases from V and 4 bases from J, with 13 bases in between. The CDR3 DNA sequence: TGCAGTGCTGCCGGGGTCCCGGCAGATACGCAGTATTTT. Translated: CSAAGVPADTQYF.

The V gene is TRBV6-5, the J gene TRBJ2-3; D is possibly TRBD2 (5 bases). Deletions cut 6 bases from V and 0 bases from J, with 10 bases between. Per the germline V gene, CDR1 is MNHEY and CDR2 is SVGAGI. The CDR3 is made up of 14 amino acids. The CDR3 DNA sequence: TGTGCCAGCAGAAATGGACTTAGCACAGATACGCAGTATTTT. Its translation is CASRNGLSTDTQYF.

The rearrangement links TRBV7-9 to TRBJ2-7; 13 bases are a match to TRBD2. The CDR3 loop spans 21 amino acids. Losses at the gene ends were 4 bases for V and 0 bases for J; bases not matched to a gene: 18. CDR1 is SEHNR and CDR2 is FQNEAQ in the germline V gene (reference sequence). CDR3 sequence: CASSSTPGTSGVPESSYEQYF. For the CDR3, the DNA is TGTGCCAGCAGCTCGACGCCTGGGACTAGCGGGGTCCCTGAGAGCTCCTACGAGCAGTACTTC.

V is TRBV20-1 and J is TRBJ1-2; maybe TRBD1 (6 bases). CDR1 is DFQATT, CDR2 SNEGSKA, per germline (reference sequence). V lost 0 bases and J 4 bases, leaving 15 bases between the germline ends. The CDR3 sequence is 15 residues long. The CDR3 DNA sequence: TGCAGTGCTAGAGATCTGAGGGGGGGATCCTATGGCTACACCTTC. Translated, it gives CSARDLRGGSYGYTF.

The table lists this clonotype with a few counts. The chain recombines TRBV28 with TRBJ1-2; D unclear. The CDR3 runs to 13 residues. V was clipped by 5 bases and J by 8 bases, with 15 bases between them. CDR1 is MDHEN and CDR2 is SYDVKM in the germline V gene. The CDR3 here is CASSSQTFHGYTF. CDR3 nucleotide sequence: TGTGCCAGCAGTAGCCAGACATTTCACGGCTACACCTTC.

The chain is built from TRBV4-2 and TRBJ1-3; no firm D call. V lost 0 bases, J lost 4 bases, and 10 bases lay in between. CDR3 length: 15 residues. In germline, CDR1 is LGHNA, CDR2 YNFKEQ. The CDR3 reads CASSQDMAQGNTIYF. CDR3 in DNA: TGTGCCAGCAGCCAAGATATGGCACAGGGAAACACCATATATTTT.

This clonotype has ten or more counts. The CDR3 region has the DNA TGTGCCAGCAGTACAGCGGGGGCGAACACCGGGGAGCTGTTTTTT. Amino acids: CASSTAGANTGELFF. The V gene is TRBV7-2, the J gene TRBJ2-2, with 8 bases lining up with TRBD2. The junction had 3 bases not matched to a gene; V was cut back by 6 bases and J by 0 bases. CDR1 and CDR2 from the germline V gene are SGHTA and FQGNSA. The length of the CDR3 is 15 residues.

The chain combines TRBV18 with TRBJ2-6; TRBD1 is a possible D gene (5 bases). Looked up from germline, CDR1 is KGHSH and CDR2 is LQKENI. The length of the CDR3 is 17 residues. V was shortened by 3 bases and J by 1 base, with 13 bases between the two germline ends. The CDR3 here is CASSPRVDGSGANVLTF. The CDR3 DNA reads TGTGCCAGCTCACCCAGGGTTGATGGGTCTGGGGCCAACGTCCTGACTTTC.